This entry is about one T cell receptor (beta chain). Its antigen is not known. These data originate in a study of response to subunit inactivated influenza vaccine. Broader study findings: There was a suggestion from the authors that each seasonal influenza vaccination recruits few new T cells.

The CDR3 is 14 residues long. V lost 2 bases to trimming and J lost 1 base, with 8 bases between them. From germline, CDR1 is MNHEY and CDR2 SVGAGI. One entry per CDR3 protein, called by TCRdb with MiXCR from the RT-PCR reads. The sample has about 780,000 distinct CDR3 sequences, about 18% seen once. V usage is TRBV6-5 and J usage is TRBJ1-1; D is uncertain. The sequence derives from a man in his forties or fifties who received an inactivated influenza vaccine. Sequencing used PBMCs from blood, obtained 5 days after vaccination. The CDR3 sequence is CASSYVQENTEAFF. As DNA, the CDR3 is TGTGCCAGCAGTTACGTGCAGGAGAACACTGAAGCTTTCTTT.